The 10 T cell receptor beta chains presented below share a single source sample, sequenced in a study of blood T cells in healthy people across ages. A second PCR, run for about 7 to 11 cycles, used a sample-barcoded 5' primer plus a J-beta primer mix. TCRdb passed the 5' RACE reads through MiXCR, listing each CDR3 protein once. The table records hundreds of thousands of distinct CDR3 sequences, more than 50% of them present only once. Sequencing was done on a sample of blood. Receptor source: a man aged 40-55 years in good health.

The chain combines TRBV27 with TRBJ2-2; D is unclear. CDR1 is MNHEY and CDR2 is SMNVEV in the germline V gene (reference sequence). V was clipped by 6 bases and J by 0 bases, with 11 bases between them. This CDR3 spans 15 amino acids. The CDR3 loop reads CASRRYSANTGELFF. CDR3 nucleotide sequence: TGTGCCAGCAGACGCTACAGCGCGAACACCGGGGAGCTGTTTTTT.

This clonotype showed up just a few times. The chain has TRBV27 and TRBJ1-4; no firm D call. V lost 5 bases to trimming and J lost 7 bases, with 17 bases between them. Germline V gives CDR1 MNHEY, CDR2 SMNVEV (reference sequence). This CDR3 comprises 15 residues. For the CDR3, the DNA is TGTGCCAGCAGTCCCTCGGAACATACGGTTGAAAAACTGTTTTTT. Protein product: CASSPSEHTVEKLFF.

This clonotype appeared once. This chain connects TRBV5-6 to TRBJ2-5; D ambiguous. Germline assignment: CDR1 SGHDT and CDR2 YYEEEE. CDR3 size: 15 residues. Trimming shortened V by 0 bases and J by 1 base, and 10 bases separated the two germline ends. CDR3 sequence: CASSLVSVSQETQYF. For the CDR3, the DNA is TGTGCCAGCAGCTTGGTTTCCGTCAGCCAAGAGACCCAGTACTTC.

In this sample, this clonotype turned up a few times. The rearrangement joins TRBV3-1 to TRBJ2-1, with TRBD1 matching over 8 bases. This CDR3 region has 16 residues. The germline gives CDR1 LGHDT, CDR2 YNNKEL (reference sequence). V dropped 4 bases and J dropped 10; count of bases not matched to a gene: 15. CDR3 loop: CASSPPGQGIEYEQFF. CDR3 in DNA: TGTGCCAGCAGCCCGCCCGGACAGGGAATTGAATACGAGCAGTTCTTC.

This clonotype showed up many times. This rearrangement joins TRBV7-2 to TRBJ2-7; D gene uncertain. From germline, CDR1 is SGHTA and CDR2 FQGNSA. V lost 5 bases, J lost 2 bases, and 10 bases lay in between. The CDR3 consists of 13 residues. CDR3: CASSVFSAYEQYF. In nucleotides, the CDR3 is TGTGCCAGCAGCGTCTTCTCAGCCTACGAGCAGTACTTC.

The V call is TRBV4-2, the J call TRBJ2-5; D not certain. The CDR3 sequence is 14 residues long. Per germline, CDR1 LGHNA and CDR2 YNFKEQ. Between the trimmed V and J ends, which lost 0 bases and 3 bases, there was a span of 8 bases. The CDR3 nucleotides are TGTGCCAGCAGCCAAGAACAGCAGAAAGAGACCCAGTACTTC. Its protein is CASSQEQQKETQYF.

The chain employs TRBV7-9 and TRBJ1-5; weak D call: TRBD1 (5 bases). CDR1 and CDR2 (germline): SEHNR, FQNEAQ (reference sequence). Trimming cost V 2 bases and J 7 bases, with 21 bases left between them. The CDR3 covers 17 residues. The CDR3 DNA reads TGTGCCAGCAGCTTATTTGTCGGGACGGGTACTGGACAGCCCCAGCATTTT. It is translated as CASSLFVGTGTGQPQHF.

The chain uses TRBV7-2 and TRBJ2-1; weak D call: TRBD1 (5 bases). This CDR3 region has 13 residues. Germline V gene lookup returns CDR1 SGHTA and CDR2 FQGNSA. Between the trimmed V and J ends, which lost 5 bases and 3 bases, there was a span of 8 bases. The CDR3 loop reads CASSQTDYNEQFF. CDR3 bases: TGTGCCAGCAGCCAGACAGACTACAATGAGCAGTTCTTC.

This clonotype was seen a few times. CDR3 region: CASSEPTGGYDTQYF. The CDR3 bases are TGTGCCAGCAGCGAACCGACAGGGGGATACGATACGCAGTATTTT. V usage is TRBV13 and J usage is TRBJ2-3; the match to TRBD1 covers 9 bases. CDR1 PRHDT and CDR2 FYEKMQ come from the germline V gene (reference sequence). This CDR3 is built from 15 residues. With 5 bases clipped from V and 6 bases from J, the junction kept 9 bases outside the gene matches.

This rearrangement joins TRBV19 to TRBJ2-3, with TRBD2 as a possible D gene (5 bases). This CDR3 has 15 amino acids. The V and J ends lost 3 bases and 2 bases respectively, with 12 bases between them. Germline assignment: CDR1 LNHDA and CDR2 SQIVND (reference sequence). This chain's CDR3 is CASSISGEDTDTQYF. The CDR3 bases are TGTGCCAGTAGTATTTCCGGGGAAGACACAGATACGCAGTATTTT.